These 7 T cell receptor beta chains came from one sample sequenced in a study of neurological immune-mediated disorders. TCRdb re-derived calls from the 5' RACE reads in MiXCR, one entry per CDR3 protein. This repertoire shows under 80,000 distinct CDR3 sequences, approximately 5.2% found once; its top ten account for approximately 2.6%. The sample consisted of PBMCs. All receptors come from a woman aged 25 to 39 with multiple sclerosis.

The table lists this clonotype with many counts. The J gene is TRBJ1-1, the V gene TRBV12-3 or TRBV12-4; no reliable D call. This CDR3 comprises 14 residues. V lost 7 bases, J lost 1 base, and 13 bases lay in between. The CDR3 DNA is TGTGCCAGCATCCCCAGCCTCCAGAACACTGAAGCTTTCTTT. It is translated as CASIPSLQNTEAFF.

In this sample, this clonotype turned up a few times. The chain combines TRBV6-6 with TRBJ2-7; D is tentatively TRBD1 or TRBD2 (5 bases each). The length of the CDR3 is 15 residues. Germline loops: CDR1 MNHNY, CDR2 SVGAGI (reference sequence). V was shortened by 6 bases and J by 6 bases, with 21 bases between the two germline ends. The CDR3 is CASRVSGTRSGEQYF. In DNA, the CDR3 is TGTGCCAGCAGAGTCTCCGGGACGCGCTCGGGCGAGCAGTACTTC.

This clonotype has a count of ten or more. This sequence joins TRBV10-3 and TRBJ2-2; 8 bases fit TRBD2. CDR1 and CDR2 (germline): ENHRY, SYGVKD. This CDR3 comprises 16 residues. V shed 10 bases, J shed 2 bases, and the junction held 12 bases outside the gene matches. The CDR3 DNA reads as TGTGCCACCGCCCCCATGGCGGGGGGTAACACCGGGGAGCTGTTTTTT. It is translated as CATAPMAGGNTGELFF.

This clonotype was observed at least ten times. The chain couples TRBV29-1 to TRBJ2-7, with a possible D match to TRBD2 (5 bases). Germline-derived CDR1 and CDR2 are SQVTM and ANQGSEA. The CDR3 length is 13 residues. Trimming shortened V by 8 bases and J by 3 bases, and 17 bases separated the two germline ends. The chain's CDR3 is CSTSNGEIYEQYF. The CDR3 nucleotides read TGCAGCACCTCGAATGGGGAGATCTACGAGCAGTACTTC.

This clonotype was counted at least ten times. The genes are TRBV5-1 and TRBJ1-1, with D possibly being TRBD1 (5 bases). The CDR3 runs to 13 residues. Trimming removed 5 bases from V and 1 base from J, with 9 bases in between. CDR1 SGHRS and CDR2 YFSETQ come from the germline V gene. DNA for the CDR3: TGCGCCAGCAGTATAACAGGGAACACTGAAGCTTTCTTT. This gives the protein CASSITGNTEAFF.

This clonotype came up many times. The rearrangement links TRBV9 to TRBJ2-1; TRBD2 matches at 9 bases. Germline-derived CDR1 and CDR2 are SGDLS and YYNGEE. Trimming removed 0 bases from V and 5 bases from J; junction bases left unmatched: 3. This CDR3 spans 15 amino acids. CDR3 residues: CASSVAPSGDNEQFF. The CDR3 DNA reads as TGTGCCAGCAGCGTAGCGCCTAGCGGGGACAATGAGCAGTTCTTC.

This clonotype showed up many times. The chain uses TRBV3-1 and TRBJ1-1; unclear D gene. Germline lookup yields CDR1 LGHDT and CDR2 YNNKEL (reference sequence). Trimming removed 0 bases from V and 4 bases from J, with 18 bases in between. The CDR3 has 17 amino acids. CDR3 protein: CASSQEPQSDAFTEAFF. In nucleotides, the CDR3 is TGTGCCAGCAGCCAAGAACCACAGTCCGACGCATTCACTGAAGCTTTCTTT.